A single sample is the source of the 28 T cell receptor beta chains below, sequenced in a study of blood T cell repertoires in COVID-19. Generated by immunoSEQ multiplex PCR, the TCRdb table keeps only in-frame clones and is missing some. The sample has about 200,000 clones; around 90% are singletons. The source material was PBMCs or T cells enriched from blood (not recorded which). The receptors here all came from a woman under 30 who had recovered from COVID-19.

The rearrangement joins TRBV14 to TRBJ1-1; D may be TRBD1 (6 bases). The germline V gene has CDR1 SGHDN and CDR2 FVKESK. V was shortened by 4 bases and J by 0 bases, with 15 bases between the two germline ends. The CDR3 is made up of 16 amino acids. The CDR3 spells CASSPYQGRVNTEAFF. The CDR3 DNA is TGTGCCAGCAGCCCCTACCAGGGGCGGGTGAACACTGAAGCTTTCTTT.

The rearrangement uses TRBV19 and TRBJ1-2; 12 bases map to TRBD1. The germline gives CDR1 LNHDA, CDR2 SQIVND (reference sequence). The junction had 7 bases not matched to a gene; V was cut back by 4 bases and J by 10 bases. The CDR3 consists of 14 residues. The CDR3 sequence is CASSTPGQGANYTF. The CDR3 region has the DNA TGTGCCAGTAGTACCCCGGGACAGGGGGCGAACTACACCTTC.

The V and J genes are TRBV6-1 and TRBJ1-2; tentatively, D is TRBD1 (5 bases). Germline V gene lookup returns CDR1 MNHNS and CDR2 SASEGT. V shed 3 bases and J shed 4 bases, with 15 bases lying between them. This CDR3 comprises 15 residues. The CDR3 DNA follows: TGTGCCAGCAGTGATCTACAGGCTATTGGCTATGGCTACACCTTC. The encoded protein is CASSDLQAIGYGYTF.

The V call is TRBV28, the J call TRBJ1-2, with TRBD1 identical over 9 bases. The CDR3 runs 13 residues. Unmatched junction bases numbered 5, after V lost 6 bases and J lost 6 bases. The V gene's germline CDR1 is MDHEN and CDR2 SYDVKM. The CDR3 region is CASRPTGGNGYTF. CDR3 nucleotide sequence: TGTGCCAGCAGGCCGACAGGGGGGAATGGCTACACCTTC.

The V call is TRBV6-5, the J call TRBJ2-7; D is uncertain. The CDR3 consists of 14 residues. V was pared by 6 bases and J by 0 bases, with 12 bases between. The V gene's germline CDR1 is MNHEY and CDR2 SVGAGI. The CDR3 bases are TGTGCCAGCAGCAACAGTTATAGCTCCTACGAGCAGTACTTC. The encoded protein is CASSNSYSSYEQYF.

The gene calls are TRBV5-1 and TRBJ2-7; 8 positions match TRBD2. CDR1 is SGHRS and CDR2 is YFSETQ in the germline V gene. The CDR3 sequence is 16 residues long. The V gene end was trimmed by 0 bases and the J gene end by 6 bases; junction bases not matched to a gene: 11. The CDR3 protein is CASSLAGTGGPSEQYF. In DNA form, the CDR3 reads TGCGCCAGCAGCTTGGCGGGAACGGGGGGGCCGAGCGAGCAGTACTTC. Combining the CDR3 with reference TRBV5-1 and TRBJ2-7 gives the whole variable domain KAGVTQTPRYLIKTRGQQVTLSCSPISGHRSVSWYQQTPGQGLQFLFEYFSETQRNKGNFPGRFSGRQFSNSRSEMNVSTLELGDSALYLCASSLAGTGGPSEQYFGPGTRLTVT.

The chain couples TRBV7-2 to TRBJ1-1; D call uncertain. Germline V gene data show CDR1 as SGHTA and CDR2 as FQGNSA. V was pared by 1 base and J by 2 bases, with 11 bases between. CDR3 length: 15 amino acids. The CDR3 coding sequence is TGTGCCAGCAGCTTAGTTCCACAGACAAACACTGAAGCTTTCTTT. Encoded protein: CASSLVPQTNTEAFF.

The V and J genes are TRBV19 and TRBJ2-7; D not resolved. The CDR3 totals 13 residues. Trimming stripped 1 base from V and 5 bases from J, with 9 bases between. Germline V gene data show CDR1 as LNHDA and CDR2 as SQIVND (reference sequence). Here the CDR3 DNA reads TGTGCCAGTAGTATAGTGGCAAGTAACGAGCAGTACTTC. Amino acid sequence: CASSIVASNEQYF.

The count of this clone is one. The chain couples TRBV29-1 to TRBJ1-1, with 7 bases fitting TRBD1. After removal of 4 bases from V and 0 bases from J, the junction contained 8 bases not matched to a gene. The CDR3 has 15 residues. CDR1 SQVTM and CDR2 ANQGSEA come from the germline V gene. The CDR3 bases are TGCAGCGTTGTTCGTGGGACAGACCTGAACACTGAAGCTTTCTTT. Translation gives CSVVRGTDLNTEAFF.

J is TRBJ1-6 and V is TRBV5-1, with a tentative D call TRBD1 (6 bases). The V end lost 2 bases, the J end lost 9 bases, and 15 bases lay between the germline ends. Germline V CDR1 and CDR2: SGHRS, YFSETQ. The CDR3 has 15 amino acids. The CDR3 DNA reads TGCGCCAGCAGCTTCGGGGGGGCCTTGGGTTCACCCCTCCACTTT. Encoded protein: CASSFGGALGSPLHF.

The chain couples TRBV5-1 to TRBJ1-2; possible D gene TRBD1, 6 bases. In germline, CDR1 is SGHRS, CDR2 YFSETQ. Trimming took 4 bases from V and 5 from J, leaving 12 bases between them. This CDR3 region has 13 residues. The chain's CDR3 is CASSQDSSYGYTF. DNA of the CDR3: TGCGCCAGCAGCCAGGACAGTTCTTATGGCTACACCTTC. Supplemented by reference TRBV5-1 and TRBJ1-2, the full variable domain reads KAGVTQTPRYLIKTRGQQVTLSCSPISGHRSVSWYQQTPGQGLQFLFEYFSETQRNKGNFPGRFSGRQFSNSRSEMNVSTLELGDSALYLCASSQDSSYGYTFGSGTRLTVV.

The chain recombines TRBV27 with TRBJ2-1; possible D gene TRBD1, 6 bases. In germline, CDR1 is MNHEY, CDR2 SMNVEV (reference sequence). The V end lost 4 bases, the J end lost 1 base, and 11 bases lay between the germline ends. The CDR3 is 15 residues long. For the CDR3, the DNA is TGTGCCAGCAGTTCCGGGACACGGTCCTACAATGAGCAGTTCTTC. Translated, it gives CASSSGTRSYNEQFF.

This rearrangement joins TRBV28 to TRBJ1-5, with 9 bases identical to TRBD1. Germline loops: CDR1 MDHEN, CDR2 SYDVKM. The CDR3 has 15 residues. Germline trimming cut 5 bases from V and 5 bases from J; bases unmatched to any gene: 7. CDR3 sequence reads: CASSAGTGMHQPQHF. CDR3 bases: TGTGCCAGCAGTGCGGGGACAGGGATGCATCAGCCCCAGCATTTT.

The chain employs TRBV19 and TRBJ2-7; TRBD1 matches at 7 bases. The germline CDR1 and CDR2 sequences are LNHDA and SQIVND (reference sequence). With V trimmed by 6 bases and J by 3 bases, 8 bases remained unmatched. The CDR3 has 14 amino acids. CDR3 protein: CASRAGTANYEQYF. The CDR3 DNA is TGTGCCAGTAGGGCCGGGACAGCCAACTACGAGCAGTACTTC.

The chain combines TRBV5-1 with TRBJ2-7, with D possibly TRBD2 on 6 matching bases. The CDR3 consists of 14 residues. Germline assignment: CDR1 SGHRS and CDR2 YFSETQ. Trimming cost V 3 bases and J 5 bases, with 15 bases left between them. The CDR3 coding sequence is TGCGCCAGCAGCTGGATGGCGGGGTACGACGAGCAGTACTTC. This translates into CASSWMAGYDEQYF.

The V and J genes are TRBV19 and TRBJ2-1; 8 bases map to TRBD1. The V segment lost 4 bases and the J segment 4 bases; nucleotides outside the gene matches: 3. Germline lookup yields CDR1 LNHDA and CDR2 SQIVND (reference sequence). The CDR3 sequence is 14 residues long. CDR3 sequence: CASSNRDRYNEQFF. In nucleotides, the CDR3 is TGTGCCAGTAGTAACCGGGACAGGTACAATGAGCAGTTCTTC.

V usage is TRBV11-2 and J usage is TRBJ2-2; 9 bases are a match to TRBD2. V shed 3 bases, J shed 5 bases, and the junction held 13 bases outside the gene matches. CDR3 length equals 18 residues. CDR1 SGHAT and CDR2 FQNNGV come from the germline V gene. For the CDR3, the DNA is TGTGCCAGCAGCTTGAGGGGAGCGGGGGGCCGAATAACCGGGGAGCTGTTTTTT. This sequence encodes CASSLRGAGGRITGELFF.

This chain uses TRBV30 with TRBJ1-2; no clear D gene. In germline, CDR1 is GTSNPN, CDR2 SVGIG (reference sequence). CDR3 size: 14 residues. Trimming stripped 3 bases from V and 3 bases from J, with 14 bases between. CDR3 DNA: TGTGCCTGGAGGGAGAAGGGAGGCTACTATGGCTACACCTTC. This codes for CAWREKGGYYGYTF.

The genes are TRBV11-2 and TRBJ2-3, with D unresolved. V was clipped by 3 bases and J by 1 base, with 8 bases between them. The CDR3 spans 14 residues. Germline CDR1 SGHAT, CDR2 FQNNGV. The CDR3 DNA reads TGTGCCAGCAGCTTTCAGCGCGGCACAGATACGCAGTATTTT. Translated, it gives CASSFQRGTDTQYF.

The chain uses TRBV7-2 and TRBJ2-1; TRBD2 might be the D (7 bases). The CDR3 loop spans 15 amino acids. Germline values: CDR1 SGHTA, CDR2 FQGNSA. Trimming took 3 bases from V and 0 from J, leaving 9 bases between them. Here the CDR3 DNA reads TGTGCCAGCAGCTTGGGGGGGGCCTCCTACAATGAGCAGTTCTTC. Protein: CASSLGGASYNEQFF.

V usage is TRBV7-2 and J usage is TRBJ1-5; D is possibly TRBD1 (6 bases). The germline CDR1 and CDR2 sequences are SGHTA and FQGNSA. The CDR3 has 17 residues. V lost 1 base and J 7 bases, leaving 20 bases between the germline ends. This CDR3 reads CASSLVGGAGAWQPQHF. The CDR3 nucleotides read TGTGCCAGCAGCTTAGTCGGTGGTGCGGGGGCATGGCAGCCCCAGCATTTT.

The rearrangement uses TRBV19 and TRBJ1-1; the D is unclear. Trimming removed 5 bases from V and 0 bases from J, with 10 bases in between. Germline loops: CDR1 LNHDA, CDR2 SQIVND (reference sequence). The CDR3 length is 14 residues. The CDR3 here is CASSEAALNTEAFF. Written as DNA, the CDR3 is TGTGCCAGTAGTGAGGCTGCATTGAACACTGAAGCTTTCTTT. Full variable domain (remainder filled in from reference TRBV19 and TRBJ1-1): DGGITQSPKYLFRKEGQNVTLSCEQNLNHDAMYWYRQDPGQGLRLIYYSQIVNDFQKGDIAEGYSVSREKKESFPLTVTSAQKNPTAFYLCASSEAALNTEAFFGQGTRLTVV.

This clone is a singleton in its sample. J is TRBJ1-5 and V is TRBV27; D uncertain. V lost 2 bases to trimming and J lost 1 base, with 3 bases between them. The CDR3 extends over 13 amino acids. The germline gives CDR1 MNHEY, CDR2 SMNVEV (reference sequence). The CDR3 reads CASSLGSNQPQHF. The DNA of the CDR3 is TGTGCCAGCAGTTTAGGCAGCAATCAGCCCCAGCATTTT.

The CDR3 here is CASSVEASGQPQHF. CDR3 DNA sequence: TGTGCCAGCAGCGTAGAGGCCTCGGGTCAGCCCCAGCATTTT. V usage is TRBV9 and J usage is TRBJ1-5; no clear D gene. Germline values: CDR1 SGDLS, CDR2 YYNGEE. The V end was cut by 0 bases, the J end by 6 bases, with 10 bases between. CDR3 length: 14 residues.

The chain recombines TRBV24-1 with TRBJ2-7; perhaps TRBD2 as D (6 bases). V was clipped by 3 bases and J by 10 bases, with 15 bases between them. The CDR3 is 13 amino acids. Germline-derived CDR1 and CDR2 are KGHDR and SFDVKD. Written as DNA, the CDR3 is TGTGCCACCAGTGATGGGACTGCCCATTTCCAGTACTTC. Translated, it gives CATSDGTAHFQYF.

This clone was seen once. The CDR3 loop reads CASSPQGANTEAFF. CDR3 bases: TGTGCCAGCTCACCGCAGGGGGCGAACACTGAAGCTTTCTTT. This chain links TRBV18 with TRBJ1-1, with TRBD1 identical over 8 bases. The CDR3 runs 14 residues. V lost 3 bases to trimming and J lost 1 base; unmatched junction nucleotides: 1. The germline gives CDR1 KGHSH, CDR2 LQKENI.

This clone was counted a few times. The CDR3 is CASSETGLAKNIQYF. CDR3 nucleotides: TGTGCCAGCAGTGAAACAGGGCTAGCCAAAAACATTCAGTACTTC. The genes are TRBV6-1 and TRBJ2-4; weak D call: TRBD1 (6 bases). The V end lost 2 bases, the J end lost 0 bases, and 8 bases lay between the germline ends. The length of the CDR3 is 15 residues. Germline values: CDR1 MNHNS, CDR2 SASEGT.

This rearrangement joins TRBV2 to TRBJ1-4, with 8 bases matching TRBD1. Germline trimming cut 6 bases from V and 4 bases from J; bases unmatched to any gene: 28. The CDR3 has 22 residues. CDR1 is SNHLY, CDR2 FYNNEI, per germline. In nucleotides, the CDR3 is TGTGCCAGCAGCGGCATTACTCTGTTCTCCCCACCTGGACAGGGCCTTAATGAAAAACTGTTTTTT. This codes for CASSGITLFSPPGQGLNEKLFF.